Presented here are 27 T cell receptor beta chains from one specimen sequenced in a study of early T cells in non-severe SARS-CoV-2 infection. One entry per CDR3 protein results from TCRdb running MiXCR on the 5' RACE reads. The data contain roughly 81,000 distinct CDR3 sequences, around 10% of them seen just once; the ten biggest clones take up around 2.4%. Sequencing used whole blood. The receptors were gathered from an adult who was a healthcare worker with PCR-confirmed SARS-CoV-2 infection or an uninfected control (not recorded which).

The rearrangement links TRBV19 to TRBJ2-2, with 7 positions matching TRBD2. V was pared by 3 bases and J by 3 bases, with 1 base of the junction left unmatched. The CDR3 runs 14 residues. Germline CDR1 is LNHDA and CDR2 is SQIVND (reference sequence). DNA for the CDR3: TGTGCCAGTAGTATCAGCGGGGACACCGGGGAGCTGTTTTTT. Amino acids: CASSISGDTGELFF.

This clonotype came up many times. CDR3 sequence reads: CASSLRTGAGETQYF. DNA for the CDR3: TGCGCCAGCAGCCTAAGGACAGGGGCGGGAGAGACCCAGTACTTC. The chain links TRBV5-1 to TRBJ2-5; 9 positions match TRBD1. J gave up 4 bases and V 4 bases, and 8 bases lay outside the gene matches. The CDR3 has 15 amino acids. Looked up from germline, CDR1 is SGHRS and CDR2 is YFSETQ. The variable domain in full, completed from reference TRBV5-1 and TRBJ2-5, reads KAGVTQTPRYLIKTRGQQVTLSCSPISGHRSVSWYQQTPGQGLQFLFEYFSETQRNKGNFPGRFSGRQFSNSRSEMNVSTLELGDSALYLCASSLRTGAGETQYFGPGTRLLVL.

J is TRBJ2-2 and V is TRBV10-3; D is ambiguous. V lost 4 bases and J 4 bases, leaving 4 bases between the germline ends. Looked up from germline, CDR1 is ENHRY and CDR2 is SYGVKD. The CDR3 length is 12 residues. Here the CDR3 reads CAISGGTGELFF. The CDR3, as DNA: TGTGCCATCAGTGGAGGCACCGGGGAGCTGTTTTTT.

The genes are TRBV7-6 and TRBJ1-4, with TRBD1 as a possible D gene (6 bases). The CDR3 extends over 15 amino acids. From germline, CDR1 is SGHVS and CDR2 FNYEAQ. V dropped 6 bases and J dropped 5 bases, with 16 bases sitting between them. This chain's CDR3 is CASSLTTGLNEKLFF. The CDR3 region has the DNA TGTGCCAGCAGTCTCACTACAGGGTTGAATGAAAAACTGTTTTTT.

Only a few counts were recorded for this clonotype. This chain links TRBV30 with TRBJ2-7; D is unresolved. The germline gives CDR1 GTSNPN, CDR2 SVGIG (reference sequence). CDR3 size: 13 residues. Trimming removed 3 bases at V and 2 bases at J, with 11 bases between. CDR3 in DNA: TGTGCCTGGAGGAAGAAAGGAACCTACGAGCAGTACTTC. Amino acids: CAWRKKGTYEQYF.

With respect to this clonotype: A read error may explain this, as a much larger clone is one base away. The rearrangement links TRBV10-2 to TRBJ2-3; possible D gene TRBD2, 5 bases. Trimming pared 11 bases from V and 1 base from J, leaving 16 bases between. This CDR3 is built from 14 residues. Germline CDR1 is WSHSY and CDR2 is SAAADI. CDR3 coding DNA: TGCGCCGTAACGGGGAGTTCTGGCACAGATACGCAGTATTTT. Protein sequence: CAVTGSSGTDTQYF.

The sample holds one count of this clonotype. The chain combines TRBV10-3 with TRBJ2-7; D gene uncertain. Trimming took off 3 bases at V and 0 bases at J, with 6 bases between the two ends. Germline CDR1 ENHRY, CDR2 SYGVKD. This CDR3 is built from 13 residues. The CDR3 is CAISEDNSYEQYF. The DNA of the CDR3 is TGTGCCATCAGTGAAGACAACTCCTACGAGCAGTACTTC.

This clonotype turned up a few times. This chain connects TRBV5-1 to TRBJ1-2; possible D gene TRBD1, 5 bases. V was trimmed by 1 base and J by 4 bases, leaving 8 bases between them. The CDR3 is 13 amino acids. The germline gives CDR1 SGHRS, CDR2 YFSETQ. CDR3 nucleotides: TGCGCCAGCAGCTTGACGGGGACCTATGGCTACACCTTC. Protein product: CASSLTGTYGYTF.

This chain connects TRBV7-9 to TRBJ2-7, with 7 bases fitting TRBD1. The germline V gene encodes CDR1 SEHNR and CDR2 FQNEAQ (reference sequence). The CDR3 totals 15 residues. J lost 4 bases, V lost 5 bases, and 11 bases had no gene match. DNA for the CDR3: TGTGCCAGCAGCAGAGACAGGGACAATCGGTACGAGCAGTACTTC. As protein: CASSRDRDNRYEQYF.

This clonotype was observed at least ten times. The CDR3 coding sequence is TGTGCCATCAGTGAGTCCCGGAACAGGAGGAACACTGAAGCTTTCTTT. It is translated as CAISESRNRRNTEAFF. V usage is TRBV10-3 and J usage is TRBJ1-1; a possible D gene is TRBD1 (5 bases). Looked up from germline, CDR1 is ENHRY and CDR2 is SYGVKD. The CDR3 sequence is 16 residues long. Deletions cut 0 bases from V and 1 base from J, with 12 bases between.

The J gene is TRBJ2-1, the V gene TRBV5-8; 8 bases map to TRBD1. Germline CDR1 reads SGHTS; CDR2 reads YDEGEE. The CDR3 contains 16 residues. V was pared by 4 bases and J by 2 bases, with 8 bases of the junction left unmatched. The CDR3 here is CASSPDRGLPYNEQFF. The CDR3 DNA sequence: TGTGCCAGCAGCCCCGACAGGGGCCTCCCCTACAATGAGCAGTTCTTC.

Remarks on this clonotype: This could be a read error, since a much larger clone is one nucleotide away. This chain connects TRBV7-3 to TRBJ2-4, with TRBD1 matching 9 bases. The CDR3 contains 14 residues. Germline lookup yields CDR1 SGHTA and CDR2 FQGTGA. Trimming cost V 7 bases and J 10 bases; bases outside gene matches: 11. The CDR3 region is CASNSSGTGIIQYF. CDR3 sequence (DNA): TGTGCCAGCAACTCTTCCGGGACAGGGATAATTCAGTACTTC.

This clonotype occurred a few times. V and J are TRBV7-9 and TRBJ2-7; no clear D gene. V was cut by 1 base and J by 2 bases, with 3 bases left in between. The CDR3 is 12 residues long. Germline V lookup: CDR1 SEHNR, CDR2 FQNEAQ (reference sequence). Written as DNA, the CDR3 is TGTGCCAGCAGCTTAGAAACCTACGAGCAGTACTTC. Translation: CASSLETYEQYF.

This clonotype has a count of ten or more. Here the CDR3 DNA reads TGTGCCAGCAGCTTACTAGCGGGGGGTTTCACAGATACGCAGTATTTT. It codes for CASSLLAGGFTDTQYF. The chain links TRBV7-6 to TRBJ2-3, with 11 positions matching TRBD2. The germline V gene encodes CDR1 SGHVS and CDR2 FNYEAQ. The V segment lost 2 bases and the J segment 2 bases; nucleotides outside the gene matches: 3. The CDR3 is made up of 16 amino acids.

The chain combines TRBV20-1 with TRBJ2-1, with D tentatively TRBD1 (6 bases). V dropped 6 bases and J dropped 5 bases, with 20 bases sitting between them. Germline V gene data show CDR1 as DFQATT and CDR2 as SNEGSKA (reference sequence). The CDR3 is 15 amino acids. The CDR3 coding sequence is TGCAGTGCCCTTGGAGGAAGGGCAGGGGACAATGAGCAGTTCTTC. Translating it yields CSALGGRAGDNEQFF.

This clonotype occurred many times. This sequence joins TRBV7-9 and TRBJ2-7, with a possible D match to TRBD2 (5 bases). The CDR3 spans 14 residues. The germline gives CDR1 SEHNR, CDR2 FQNEAQ (reference sequence). V was cut by 5 bases and J by 1 base, with 12 bases left in between. Written as DNA, the CDR3 is TGTGCCAGCAGCCCCCCCGGAGGTTCCTACGAGCAGTACTTC. Amino acid sequence: CASSPPGGSYEQYF.

This clonotype was picked up many times. This sequence joins TRBV7-2 and TRBJ1-5; 8 bases are shared with TRBD1. The CDR3 spans 15 residues. J was trimmed by 1 base and V by 5 bases; bases with no gene match: 4. Germline values: CDR1 SGHTA, CDR2 FQGNSA. CDR3 protein: CASSGRQGSNQPQHF. The CDR3 nucleotides are TGTGCCAGCAGCGGAAGACAGGGGAGCAATCAGCCCCAGCATTTT.

This clonotype was observed many times. The chain employs TRBV11-2 and TRBJ2-1, with 12 bases fitting TRBD1. Germline V gene data show CDR1 as SGHAT and CDR2 as FQNNGV. The CDR3 loop spans 15 amino acids. V was pared by 1 base and J by 8 bases, with 3 bases of the junction left unmatched. The CDR3 bases are TGTGCCAGCAGCTTAGGGGACAGGGGGCGAGATGAGCAGTTCTTC. Translated: CASSLGDRGRDEQFF.

There are many counts of this clonotype. This sequence joins TRBV6-5 and TRBJ1-3, with D perhaps TRBD1 (5 bases). The CDR3 has 16 amino acids. Trimming stripped 0 bases from V and 0 bases from J, with 9 bases between. Germline V gene data show CDR1 as MNHEY and CDR2 as SVGAGI. In DNA, the CDR3 is TGTGCCAGCAGTTACTCTGGGGCCTTCTCTGGAAACACCATATATTTT. Protein product: CASSYSGAFSGNTIYF.

In its sample, this clonotype was seen many times. The chain combines TRBV7-8 with TRBJ2-1; 7 nucleotides align to TRBD2. The length of the CDR3 is 17 residues. Germline values: CDR1 SGHVS, CDR2 FQNEAQ. The ends lost 4 bases at V and 4 bases at J; junction bases unmatched: 13. The CDR3 loop reads CASSSYPEGGTYNEQFF. CDR3 DNA sequence: TGTGCCAGCAGCTCATATCCGGAGGGAGGGACTTACAATGAGCAGTTCTTC.

This clonotype was counted at least ten times. The chain uses TRBV14 and TRBJ2-1; a possible D gene is TRBD2 (5 bases). The germline V gene encodes CDR1 SGHDN and CDR2 FVKESK. With 1 base removed from V and 4 bases from J, the gap between germline ends came to 8 bases. This CDR3 contains 14 residues. The CDR3 loop is CASSQASGYNEQFF. CDR3 sequence (DNA): TGTGCCAGCAGCCAAGCGTCGGGGTACAATGAGCAGTTCTTC.

The CDR3 DNA sequence: TGCAGTGCGCAGCAGACCGGGACTAGCGGATACGAGCAGTACTTC. Its translation is CSAQQTGTSGYEQYF. The gene calls are TRBV20-1 and TRBJ2-7; TRBD2 aligns across 11 bases. The germline gives CDR1 DFQATT, CDR2 SNEGSKA (reference sequence). This CDR3 is 15 amino acids long. With 6 bases clipped from V and 4 bases from J, the junction kept 11 bases outside the gene matches.

This clonotype was picked up a small number of times. The V and J genes are TRBV5-6 and TRBJ2-1; 10 positions match TRBD2. Germline V gene data show CDR1 as SGHDT and CDR2 as YYEEEE. Germline trimming cut 0 bases from V and 4 bases from J; bases unmatched to any gene: 4. The CDR3 contains 16 residues. The CDR3 DNA is TGTGCCAGCAGCTTGGGGCTAGCGGGGGCTTACAATGAGCAGTTCTTC. This translates into CASSLGLAGAYNEQFF. Filled out from reference TRBV5-6 and TRBJ2-1, the complete variable domain reads DAGVTQSPTHLIKTRGQQVTLRCSPKSGHDTVSWYQQALGQGPQFIFQYYEEEERQRGNFPDRFSGHQFPNYSSELNVNALLLGDSALYLCASSLGLAGAYNEQFFGPGTRLTVL.

This clonotype occurred many times. The V and J genes are TRBV2 and TRBJ2-2, with D uncertain. CDR3 length: 16 residues. Trimming left V 3 bases short and J 0 bases short, with 11 bases between. Germline CDR1 is SNHLY and CDR2 is FYNNEI. The CDR3 DNA reads as TGTGCCAGCAGTGATATCCGGGCCCCGAACACCGGGGAGCTGTTTTTT. It is translated as CASSDIRAPNTGELFF.

About this clonotype itself: One end of the junction fails to match germline, which may point to a read error. The chain links TRBV7-7 to TRBJ1-5, with no clear D. The CDR3 length is 16 residues. Germline-derived CDR1 and CDR2 are SSHAT and FNYEAQ (reference sequence). Here the CDR3 DNA reads TGTGCTAGCAGCCCTTTTTCAGACCAGTACGATCAGCCCCAGCATTTT. Amino acid sequence: CASSPFSDQYDQPQHF. Using reference TRBV7-7 and TRBJ1-5 for the parts outside the CDR3, the full variable domain is GAGVSQSPRYKVTKRGQDVTLRCDPISSHATLYWYQQALGQGPEFLTYFNYEAQPDKSGLPSDRFSAERPEGSISTLTIQRTEQRDSAMYRCASSPFSDQYDQPQHFGDGTRLSIL.

This clonotype came up many times. The chain joins TRBV2 to TRBJ2-3; D is unresolved. V was shortened by 7 bases and J by 0 bases, with 5 bases between the two germline ends. Germline-derived CDR1 and CDR2 are SNHLY and FYNNEI. The CDR3 contains 12 residues. CDR3 DNA: TGTGCCAGCACGGTTAGCACAGATACGCAGTATTTT. Amino acid sequence: CASTVSTDTQYF.

Many counts were recorded for this clonotype. The chain combines TRBV6-6 with TRBJ1-3; D call uncertain. The CDR3 runs 15 residues. With 4 bases removed from V and 0 bases from J, the gap between germline ends came to 10 bases. The germline gives CDR1 MNHNY, CDR2 SVGAGI (reference sequence). This CDR3 reads CASSFLGSSGNTIYF. In nucleotides, the CDR3 is TGTGCCAGCAGTTTCTTAGGTAGCTCTGGAAACACCATATATTTT.